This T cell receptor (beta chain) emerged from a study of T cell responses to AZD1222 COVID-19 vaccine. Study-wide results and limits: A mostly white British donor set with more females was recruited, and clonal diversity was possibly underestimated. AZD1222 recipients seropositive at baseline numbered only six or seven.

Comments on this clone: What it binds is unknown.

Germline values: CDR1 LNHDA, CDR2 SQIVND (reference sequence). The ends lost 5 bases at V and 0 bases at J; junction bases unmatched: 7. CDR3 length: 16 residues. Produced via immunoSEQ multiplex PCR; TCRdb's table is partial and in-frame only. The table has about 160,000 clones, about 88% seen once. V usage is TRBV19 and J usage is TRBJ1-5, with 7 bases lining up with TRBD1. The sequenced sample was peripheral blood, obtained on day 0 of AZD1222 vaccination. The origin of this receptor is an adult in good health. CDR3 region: CASSQDREHSNQPQHF. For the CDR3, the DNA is TGTGCCAGTAGTCAAGACAGGGAACATAGCAATCAGCCCCAGCATTTT.